Each of the 13 T cell receptor beta chains below was sequenced from the same sample in a study of glioma-infiltrating T cells. Using RNA template, CDR3s of TCR alpha and beta were amplified with iRepertoire arm-PCR. MiXCR, applied by TCRdb to the multiplex PCR reads, yields one record per CDR3 protein. The sample records roughly 120,000 distinct CDR3 sequences, approximately 25% being singletons. The sequenced sample consisted of glioma tissue, nonneoplastic brain tissue, or PBMCs (not recorded which). The receptor source for this set is a human donor with low-grade glioma or glioblastoma, undergoing nonglioma brain surgery, or in good health (not recorded which).

This clonotype was detected many times. The rearrangement joins TRBV20-1 to TRBJ2-2; tentatively, D is TRBD1 (5 bases). Deletions cut 2 bases from V and 6 bases from J, with 19 bases between. CDR3 length equals 16 residues. CDR1 DFQATT and CDR2 SNEGSKA come from the germline V gene (reference sequence). As DNA, the CDR3 is TGCAGTGCTAGACCCGGCAGGACACCTGCACCCGGGGAGCTGTTTTTT. Protein sequence: CSARPGRTPAPGELFF.

This clonotype was recorded at least ten times. The chain carries TRBV28 and TRBJ2-1; 10 bases are shared with TRBD2. The trim removed 5 bases at V and 4 bases at J, leaving 5 bases unmatched. Germline CDR1 reads MDHEN; CDR2 reads SYDVKM. The CDR3 is 15 residues long. This CDR3 is CASSTLAGSYNEQFF. The CDR3 bases are TGTGCCAGCAGTACACTAGCGGGATCTTACAATGAGCAGTTCTTC.

At least ten counts were recorded for this clonotype. This chain joins TRBV6-6 and TRBJ2-3; no firm D call. The CDR3 runs 16 residues. V dropped 2 bases and J dropped 0 bases, with 12 bases sitting between them. Germline-derived CDR1 and CDR2 are MNHNY and SVGAGI (reference sequence). The chain's CDR3 is CASSYGQETSTDTQYF. CDR3 coding DNA: TGTGCCAGCAGTTACGGTCAGGAAACTAGCACAGATACGCAGTATTTT.

This clonotype has ten or more counts. The chain employs TRBV18 and TRBJ2-1; 7 nucleotides line up with TRBD2. CDR3 length: 13 amino acids. Germline CDR1 KGHSH, CDR2 LQKENI. V trimming: 3 bases; J trimming: 6 bases; junction bases outside the gene matches: 2. The CDR3 DNA is TGTGCCAGCTCACCCTCTAGCGGCAATGAGCAGTTCTTC. As protein: CASSPSSGNEQFF.

Only a few counts were recorded for this clonotype. The chain is built from TRBV10-3 and TRBJ2-7, with a weak D call TRBD2 (6 bases). Trimming cost V 8 bases and J 4 bases, with 15 bases left between them. There are 13 residues in the CDR3. Looked up from germline, CDR1 is ENHRY and CDR2 is SYGVKD. The DNA of the CDR3 is TGTGCCATCCGTAGCGGAATCACTTACGAGCAGTACTTC. It encodes CAIRSGITYEQYF.

In its sample, this clonotype was seen many times. The CDR3: CSARDQASGDTDTQYF. The CDR3 region has the DNA TGCAGTGCTAGAGATCAGGCTAGCGGAGACACAGATACGCAGTATTTT. V is TRBV20-1 and J is TRBJ2-3; TRBD2 aligns across 7 bases. The J segment lost 2 bases and the V segment lost 0 bases, leaving 8 bases of the junction unmatched. Germline V gene sequence: CDR1 DFQATT, CDR2 SNEGSKA (reference sequence). This CDR3 region has 16 residues.

About this clonotype: An end of the junction does not agree with germline; a read error may underlie this. The gene calls are TRBV7-6 and TRBJ1-5; D unresolved. The germline V gene encodes CDR1 SGHVS and CDR2 FNYEAQ. CDR3 length: 14 amino acids. CDR3: CASSLAGSNRPQHF. The CDR3 region has the DNA TGTGCCAGCAGCTTAGCGGGTAGCAATCGGCCCCAGCACTTT.

Of note for this clonotype: A read error may be the cause here, since a much bigger clone is one base away. This chain uses TRBV7-3 with TRBJ2-7; 8 bases are shared with TRBD1. Looked up from germline, CDR1 is SGHTA and CDR2 is FQGTGA. The CDR3 consists of 14 residues. The trim removed 6 bases at V and 4 bases at J, leaving 8 bases unmatched. The CDR3 DNA is TGTGCCAGCAGTCAAACAGGGGGTCCTTACGAGCAGTACTTC. This sequence encodes CASSQTGGPYEQYF.

At least ten counts were recorded for this clonotype. The V gene is TRBV6-1, the J gene TRBJ2-7; TRBD1 agrees at 10 bases. The CDR3 sequence is 17 residues long. V gave up 6 bases and J gave up 5 bases; unmatched junction bases: 16. Germline loops: CDR1 MNHNS, CDR2 SASEGT. This CDR3 reads CASSRSQGDRGAHEQYF. CDR3 DNA sequence: TGTGCCAGCAGCAGATCCCAGGGGGACAGGGGTGCTCACGAGCAGTACTTC.

This clonotype was counted at least ten times. The chain is built from TRBV7-2 and TRBJ2-3, with 8 bases matching TRBD2. The V and J ends lost 2 bases and 8 bases, in that order; junction bases with no gene match: 12. Germline lookup yields CDR1 SGHTA and CDR2 FQGNSA. CDR3 length: 16 amino acids. The CDR3 bases are TGTGCCAGCAGCTTATTTCCAGCGGGAGAAGGAGTTACGCAGTATTTT. Amino acid sequence: CASSLFPAGEGVTQYF.

Comment on this clonotype: With a much larger clone just one base away, this may be a read error. The chain recombines TRBV10-2 with TRBJ1-1; no definite D call. Germline V gene sequence: CDR1 WSHSY, CDR2 SAAADI. This CDR3 region has 13 residues. V dropped 3 bases and J dropped 3 bases, with 8 bases sitting between them. The CDR3 reads CASSESTHTEAFF. In DNA, the CDR3 is TGCGCCAGCAGTGAATCTACGCACACTGAAGCTTTCTTT.

This clonotype was seen ten or more times. This chain connects TRBV4-3 to TRBJ1-5; 11 nucleotides agree with TRBD1. This CDR3 is 17 amino acids long. With 4 bases clipped from V and 0 bases from J, the junction kept 5 bases outside the gene matches. Germline-derived CDR1 and CDR2 are LGHNA and YSLEER. The chain's CDR3 is CASSRDRGSSSNQPQHF. The CDR3 DNA follows: TGCGCCAGCAGCCGGGACAGGGGGTCGTCTAGCAATCAGCCCCAGCATTTT.

The table lists this clonotype with many counts. V and J are TRBV6-6 and TRBJ1-6, with D unresolved. CDR3 length: 13 residues. The V end lost 2 bases, the J end lost 10 bases, and 9 bases lay between the germline ends. The germline gives CDR1 MNHNY, CDR2 SVGAGI (reference sequence). The CDR3 sequence is CASSYGVWSPLHF. The CDR3 bases are TGTGCCAGCAGTTACGGGGTATGGTCACCCCTCCACTTT.